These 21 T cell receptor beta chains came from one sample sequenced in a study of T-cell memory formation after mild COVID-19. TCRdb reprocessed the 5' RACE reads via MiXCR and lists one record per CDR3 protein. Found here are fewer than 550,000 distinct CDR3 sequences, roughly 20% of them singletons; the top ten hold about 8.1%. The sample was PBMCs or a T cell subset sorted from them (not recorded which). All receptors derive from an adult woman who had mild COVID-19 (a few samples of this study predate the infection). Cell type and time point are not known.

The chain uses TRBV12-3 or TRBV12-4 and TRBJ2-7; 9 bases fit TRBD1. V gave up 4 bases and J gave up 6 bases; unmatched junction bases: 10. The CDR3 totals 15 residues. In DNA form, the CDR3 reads TGTGCCAGCAGTTATGGACAGGGGAAATACTCCGAGCAGTACTTC. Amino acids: CASSYGQGKYSEQYF.

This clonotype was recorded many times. CDR3 bases: TGTGCCAGCAGCGTAGGTAGCACAGATACGCAGTATTTT. Translating it yields CASSVGSTDTQYF. This chain joins TRBV9 and TRBJ2-3; D unclear. The ends were cut back, 0 bases at V and 0 bases at J, with 2 bases in the middle. This CDR3 comprises 13 residues. Germline V gives CDR1 SGDLS, CDR2 YYNGEE.

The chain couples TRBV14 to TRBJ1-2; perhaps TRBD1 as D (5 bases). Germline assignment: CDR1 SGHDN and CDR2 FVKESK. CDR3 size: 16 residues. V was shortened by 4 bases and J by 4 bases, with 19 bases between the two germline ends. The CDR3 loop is CASSRQPGLGSYGYTF. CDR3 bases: TGTGCCAGCAGCCGCCAACCGGGACTGGGTTCCTATGGCTACACCTTC.

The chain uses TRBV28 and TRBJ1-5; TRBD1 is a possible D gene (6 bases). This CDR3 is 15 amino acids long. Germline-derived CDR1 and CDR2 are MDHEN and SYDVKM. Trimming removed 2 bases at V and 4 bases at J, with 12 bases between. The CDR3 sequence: CASSLTGARNQPQHF. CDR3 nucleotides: TGTGCCAGCAGTTTAACGGGGGCGCGGAATCAGCCCCAGCATTTT.

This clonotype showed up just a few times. This chain's CDR3 is CASSSDRDRVSYEQYF. The CDR3 DNA follows: TGCGCCAGCAGCTCGGACCGGGACAGGGTCTCCTACGAGCAGTACTTC. The chain carries TRBV5-1 and TRBJ2-7; TRBD1 matches at 9 bases. CDR3 length: 16 amino acids. The ends lost 3 bases at V and 0 bases at J; junction bases unmatched: 7. Germline CDR1 SGHRS, CDR2 YFSETQ.

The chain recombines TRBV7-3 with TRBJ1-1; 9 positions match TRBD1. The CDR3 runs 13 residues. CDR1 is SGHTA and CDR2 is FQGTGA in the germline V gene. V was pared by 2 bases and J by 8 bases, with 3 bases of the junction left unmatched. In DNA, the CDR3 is TGTGCCAGCAGCTTAGCCGGGACAGGGGAAGCTTTCTTT. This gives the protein CASSLAGTGEAFF.

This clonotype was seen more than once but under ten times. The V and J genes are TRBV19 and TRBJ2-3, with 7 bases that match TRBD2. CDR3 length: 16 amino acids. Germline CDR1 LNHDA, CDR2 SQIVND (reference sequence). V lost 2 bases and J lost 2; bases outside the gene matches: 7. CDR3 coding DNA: TGTGCCAGTAGTATACGGCTAGCGGTTACCACAGATACGCAGTATTTT. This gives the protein CASSIRLAVTTDTQYF.

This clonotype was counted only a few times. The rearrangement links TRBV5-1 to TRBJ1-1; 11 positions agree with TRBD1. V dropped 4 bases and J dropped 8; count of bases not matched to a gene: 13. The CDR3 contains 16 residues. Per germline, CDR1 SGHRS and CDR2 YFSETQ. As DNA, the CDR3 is TGCGCCAGCAGCCTCTGGACAGGGGGCTCATCGGTCGAAGCTTTCTTT. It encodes CASSLWTGGSSVEAFF.

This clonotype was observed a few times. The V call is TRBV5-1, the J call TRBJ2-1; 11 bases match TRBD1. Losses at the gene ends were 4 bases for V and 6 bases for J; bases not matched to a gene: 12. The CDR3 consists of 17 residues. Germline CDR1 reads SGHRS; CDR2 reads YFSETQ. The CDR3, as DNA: TGCGCCAGCAGCCCCTCCACCGGACAGGGGGCAGGCAATGAGCAGTTCTTC. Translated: CASSPSTGQGAGNEQFF.

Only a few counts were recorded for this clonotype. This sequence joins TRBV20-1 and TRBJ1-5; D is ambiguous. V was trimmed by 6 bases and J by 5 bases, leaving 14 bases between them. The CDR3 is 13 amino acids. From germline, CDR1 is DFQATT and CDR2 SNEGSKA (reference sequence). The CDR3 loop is CSASRGGDQPQHF. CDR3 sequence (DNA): TGCAGTGCCTCACGAGGAGGAGATCAGCCCCAGCATTTT.

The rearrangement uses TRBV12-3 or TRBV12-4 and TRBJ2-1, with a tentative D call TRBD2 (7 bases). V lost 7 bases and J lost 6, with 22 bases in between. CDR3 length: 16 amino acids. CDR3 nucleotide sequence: TGTGCCAGCAACCTCGGCGGGGGCAGGGTACTCAATGAGCAGTTCTTC. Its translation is CASNLGGGRVLNEQFF.

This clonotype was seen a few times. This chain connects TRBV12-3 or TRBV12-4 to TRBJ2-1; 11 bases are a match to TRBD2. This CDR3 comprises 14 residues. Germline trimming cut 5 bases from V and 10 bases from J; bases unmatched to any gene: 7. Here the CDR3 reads CASSPGLAVGEQFF. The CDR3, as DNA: TGTGCCAGCAGTCCGGGACTAGCGGTGGGGGAGCAGTTCTTC.

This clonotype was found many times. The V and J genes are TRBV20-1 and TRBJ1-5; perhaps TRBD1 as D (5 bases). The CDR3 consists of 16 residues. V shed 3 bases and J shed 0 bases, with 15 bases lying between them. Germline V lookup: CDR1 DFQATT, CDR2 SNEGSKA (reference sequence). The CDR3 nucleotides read TGCAGTGCTAGGGAGCGGGGGATCTATAGCAATCAGCCCCAGCATTTT. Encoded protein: CSARERGIYSNQPQHF.

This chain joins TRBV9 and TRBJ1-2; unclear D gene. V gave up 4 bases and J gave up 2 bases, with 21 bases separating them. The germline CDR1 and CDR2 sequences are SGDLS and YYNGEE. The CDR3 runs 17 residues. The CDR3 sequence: CASSPRWSGDTNYGYTF. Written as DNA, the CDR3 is TGTGCCAGCAGCCCCCGCTGGAGCGGTGATACAAACTATGGCTACACCTTC.

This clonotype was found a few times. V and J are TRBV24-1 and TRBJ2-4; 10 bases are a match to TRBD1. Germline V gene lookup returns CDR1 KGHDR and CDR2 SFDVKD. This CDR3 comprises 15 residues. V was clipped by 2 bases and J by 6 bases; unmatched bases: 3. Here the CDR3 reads CATSDSGQGGNIQYF. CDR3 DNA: TGTGCCACCAGTGATTCCGGACAGGGGGGAAACATTCAGTACTTC.

The CDR3 nucleotides are TGTGCCAGCAGCCTTAATGTGGAGGGATTTAATTCACCCCTCCACTTT. It specifies CASSLNVEGFNSPLHF. The chain is built from TRBV7-8 and TRBJ1-6; D ambiguous. Trimming pared 5 bases from V and 6 bases from J, leaving 17 bases between. Germline assignment: CDR1 SGHVS and CDR2 FQNEAQ. This CDR3 has 16 amino acids.

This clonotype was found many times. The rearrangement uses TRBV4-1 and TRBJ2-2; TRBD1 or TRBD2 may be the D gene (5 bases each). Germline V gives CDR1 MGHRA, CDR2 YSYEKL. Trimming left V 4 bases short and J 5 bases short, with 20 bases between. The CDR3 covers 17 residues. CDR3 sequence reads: CASSPLVARGRTGELFF. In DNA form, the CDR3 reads TGCGCCAGCAGCCCCCTGGTAGCGAGGGGCCGGACCGGGGAGCTGTTTTTT.

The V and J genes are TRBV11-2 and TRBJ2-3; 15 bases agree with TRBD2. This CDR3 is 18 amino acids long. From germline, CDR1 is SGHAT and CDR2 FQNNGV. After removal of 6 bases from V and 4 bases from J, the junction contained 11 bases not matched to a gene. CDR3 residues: CASSLPGLAGGRADTQYF. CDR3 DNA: TGTGCCAGCAGTCTGCCGGGACTAGCGGGGGGACGCGCAGATACGCAGTATTTT.

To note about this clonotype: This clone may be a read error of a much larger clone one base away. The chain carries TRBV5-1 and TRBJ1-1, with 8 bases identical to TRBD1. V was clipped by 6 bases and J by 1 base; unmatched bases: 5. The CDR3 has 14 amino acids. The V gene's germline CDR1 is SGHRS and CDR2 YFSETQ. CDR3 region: CASTSGTGNTEAFF. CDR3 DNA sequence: TGCGCCAGCACCTCCGGGACAGGGAACACTGAAGCTTTCTTT.

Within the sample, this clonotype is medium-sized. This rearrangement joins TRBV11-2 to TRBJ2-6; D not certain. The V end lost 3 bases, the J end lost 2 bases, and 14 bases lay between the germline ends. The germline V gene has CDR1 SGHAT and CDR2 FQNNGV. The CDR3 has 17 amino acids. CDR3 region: CASSLVFWGTGANVLTF. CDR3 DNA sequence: TGTGCCAGCAGCTTGGTCTTTTGGGGAACTGGGGCCAACGTCCTGACTTTC.

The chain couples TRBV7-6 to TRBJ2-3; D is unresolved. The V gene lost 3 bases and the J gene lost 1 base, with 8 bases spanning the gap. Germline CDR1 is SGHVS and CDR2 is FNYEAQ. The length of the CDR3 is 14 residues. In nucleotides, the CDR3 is TGTGCCAGCAGCTTTGCGTCGGGCACAGATACGCAGTATTTT. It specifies CASSFASGTDTQYF.